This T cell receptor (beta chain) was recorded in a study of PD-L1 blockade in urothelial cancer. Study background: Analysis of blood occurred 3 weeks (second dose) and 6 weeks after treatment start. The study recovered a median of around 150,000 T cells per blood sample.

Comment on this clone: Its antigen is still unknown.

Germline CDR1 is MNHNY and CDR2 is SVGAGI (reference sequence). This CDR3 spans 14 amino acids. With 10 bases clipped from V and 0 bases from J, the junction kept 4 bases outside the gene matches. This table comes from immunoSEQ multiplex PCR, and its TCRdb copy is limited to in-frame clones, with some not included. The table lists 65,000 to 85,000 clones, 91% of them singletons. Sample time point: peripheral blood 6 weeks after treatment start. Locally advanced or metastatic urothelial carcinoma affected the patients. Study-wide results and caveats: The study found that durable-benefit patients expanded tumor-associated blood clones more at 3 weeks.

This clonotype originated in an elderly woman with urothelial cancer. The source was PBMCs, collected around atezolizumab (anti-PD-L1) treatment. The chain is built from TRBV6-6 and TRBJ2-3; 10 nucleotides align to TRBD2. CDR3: CATTLAGSTDTQYF. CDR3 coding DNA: TGTGCCACCACACTAGCGGGGAGCACAGATACGCAGTATTTT.